Each of the 7 T cell receptor beta chains below was sequenced from the same sample in a study of T cell responses to AZD1222 COVID-19 vaccine. The data were produced by immunoSEQ multiplex PCR, yet TCRdb's version contains in-frame clones alone and is incomplete. The sample carries 90,000 to 120,000 clones, around 90% recorded once. The starting material was peripheral blood, obtained on day 0 of AZD1222 vaccination. These receptors were collected from an adult in good health.

This clone appeared a single time. The J gene is TRBJ2-1, the V gene TRBV5-1; D is possibly TRBD1 (6 bases). CDR1 SGHRS and CDR2 YFSETQ come from the germline V gene. CDR3 length: 15 residues. The germline V and J ends were trimmed by 4 bases and 3 bases, with 14 bases remaining between them. For the CDR3, the DNA is TGCGCCAGCAGCCCACCGGACAGAAGCTACAATGAGCAGTTCTTC. This sequence encodes CASSPPDRSYNEQFF.

This chain connects TRBV6-2 or TRBV6-3 to TRBJ2-7; D tentatively fits TRBD1 or TRBD2 (5 bases each). CDR1 is MNHEY and CDR2 is SVGEGT in the germline V gene. The ends were cut back, 0 bases at V and 1 base at J, with 10 bases in the middle. The CDR3 is 15 amino acids. The CDR3 loop is CASSYSRDPSYEQYF. DNA for the CDR3: TGTGCCAGCAGTTACTCAAGGGACCCGTCCTACGAGCAGTACTTC.

The gene calls are TRBV7-3 and TRBJ2-7; 7 bases are a match to TRBD1. The V gene end was trimmed by 5 bases and the J gene end by 3 bases; junction bases not matched to a gene: 7. Germline V gene sequence: CDR1 SGHTA, CDR2 FQGTGA. The CDR3 covers 14 residues. CDR3 sequence: CASSPGTEHYEQYF. The DNA of the CDR3 is TGTGCCAGCAGCCCTGGGACAGAACACTACGAGCAGTACTTC.

This CDR3 reads CASSPPRTGGTDTQYF. The CDR3 DNA sequence: TGTGCCAGCAGCCCCCCAAGGACAGGGGGCACAGATACGCAGTATTTT. The chain uses TRBV7-3 and TRBJ2-3; the match to TRBD1 covers 9 bases. After removal of 5 bases from V and 1 base from J, the junction contained 7 bases not matched to a gene. Per germline, CDR1 SGHTA and CDR2 FQGTGA. The CDR3 length is 16 residues.

The chain is built from TRBV5-1 and TRBJ2-2; D may be TRBD2 (6 bases). CDR1 SGHRS and CDR2 YFSETQ come from the germline V gene. This CDR3 spans 15 amino acids. Trimming took 2 bases from V and 3 from J, leaving 11 bases between them. The CDR3 protein is CASSLGGVDTGELFF. CDR3 in DNA: TGCGCCAGCAGCTTAGGAGGGGTGGACACCGGGGAGCTGTTTTTT.

The chain links TRBV7-2 to TRBJ1-5; TRBD1 agrees at 8 bases. The CDR3 has 17 amino acids. Germline V lookup: CDR1 SGHTA, CDR2 FQGNSA. The junction had 10 bases not matched to a gene; V was cut back by 1 base and J by 5 bases. Written as DNA, the CDR3 is TGTGCCAGCAGCTTAGAGACAGGGGCTGGAGGATATCAGCCCCAGCATTTT. Its translation is CASSLETGAGGYQPQHF.

The DNA for the CDR3 is TGTGCCACCAGTGAACGACAGGGGGCTAATGAAAAACTGTTTTTT. Translating it yields CATSERQGANEKLFF. The V and J genes are TRBV24-1 and TRBJ1-4; 9 bases line up with TRBD1. The germline V gene encodes CDR1 KGHDR and CDR2 SFDVKD. V was clipped by 4 bases and J by 3 bases; unmatched bases: 2. CDR3 length: 15 residues.